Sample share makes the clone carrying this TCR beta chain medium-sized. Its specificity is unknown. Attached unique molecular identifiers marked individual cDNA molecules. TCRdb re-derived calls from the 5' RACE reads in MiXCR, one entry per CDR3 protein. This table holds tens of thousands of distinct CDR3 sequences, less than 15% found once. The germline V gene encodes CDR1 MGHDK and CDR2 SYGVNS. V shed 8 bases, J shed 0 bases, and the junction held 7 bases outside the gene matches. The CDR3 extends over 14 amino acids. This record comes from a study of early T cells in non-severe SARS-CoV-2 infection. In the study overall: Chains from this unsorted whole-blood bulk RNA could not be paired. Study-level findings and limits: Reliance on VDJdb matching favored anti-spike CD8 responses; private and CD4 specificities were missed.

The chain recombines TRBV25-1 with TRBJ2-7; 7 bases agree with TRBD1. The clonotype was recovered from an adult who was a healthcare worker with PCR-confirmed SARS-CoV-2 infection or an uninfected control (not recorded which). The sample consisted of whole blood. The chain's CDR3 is CASSRGQLSYEQYF. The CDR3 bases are TGTGCCAGCTCTCGGGGACAGCTCTCCTACGAGCAGTACTTC.